The TCR beta chain described here comes from a study of cytomegalovirus exposure and HLA in healthy donors. In the PCR, 60 Vbeta and 13 Jbeta primers were used. Only in-frame clones appear in the TCRdb table, and some are missing; sequencing was by immunoSEQ multiplex PCR. The table shows more than 150,000 clones, with around 80% occurring only once. Broader study findings: Most TCR sequences were uncommon, yet certain public TCRs appeared in many donors. Being productive about 87% or about 30% of the time was typical of most TCR beta V segments in an earlier analysis. Within the data, a cluster of highly shared sequence variants was likely a sequencing artifact.

Points on this clone: The antigen is not known.

Germline V gene sequence: CDR1 MNHEY, CDR2 SVGAGI. The CDR3 is made up of 15 amino acids. V lost 0 bases and J lost 2, with 11 bases in between. The chain uses TRBV6-5 and TRBJ2-7; no firm D call. Sequenced: PBMCs. The receptor was derived from a woman aged 45-65 years in good health and CMV-seropositive. The DNA of the CDR3 is TGTGCCAGCAGTTACTCTTCACAGCACACCTACGAGCAGTACTTC. Encoded protein: CASSYSSQHTYEQYF.